The table lists the clone carrying this TCR beta chain with a few counts. Its specificity is not known. The source of the sample is a study of beta chain features in type 1 diabetes. The study, taken as a whole, reports: Patients with type 1 diabetes carried fewer insertions and had more deletions at their VDJ junctions. Compared to healthy donors, patients appeared to have naive, central memory and Treg TCRB repertoires that were more alike. TCRB CDR3s from Type 1 diabetes patients were moderately but significantly shorter in all four CD4+ subsets. Any HLA type influence on TCRB rearrangement was left unresolved here.

Each of the sorted populations had a purity greater than 95%. Trimming removed 5 bases at V and 0 bases at J, with 13 bases between. CDR3 size: 15 residues. In germline, CDR1 is SGHDT, CDR2 YYEEEE. Expressed TCRB transcripts were sequenced, since all the RNA that had been isolated was reverse transcribed. Profiled with immunoSEQ multiplex PCR; TCRdb holds only in-frame clones, not every one. The table has about 660,000 clones, around 15% seen once. The V gene is TRBV5-6, the J gene TRBJ2-3; D remains unclear. This receptor was identified in a man between 18 and 35 years old with type 1 diabetes. The specimen was naive CD4+ T cells from blood. The CDR3 nucleotides read TGTGCCAGCAGTTGGAGATACCTCAGCACAGATACGCAGTATTTT. Translated, it gives CASSWRYLSTDTQYF.